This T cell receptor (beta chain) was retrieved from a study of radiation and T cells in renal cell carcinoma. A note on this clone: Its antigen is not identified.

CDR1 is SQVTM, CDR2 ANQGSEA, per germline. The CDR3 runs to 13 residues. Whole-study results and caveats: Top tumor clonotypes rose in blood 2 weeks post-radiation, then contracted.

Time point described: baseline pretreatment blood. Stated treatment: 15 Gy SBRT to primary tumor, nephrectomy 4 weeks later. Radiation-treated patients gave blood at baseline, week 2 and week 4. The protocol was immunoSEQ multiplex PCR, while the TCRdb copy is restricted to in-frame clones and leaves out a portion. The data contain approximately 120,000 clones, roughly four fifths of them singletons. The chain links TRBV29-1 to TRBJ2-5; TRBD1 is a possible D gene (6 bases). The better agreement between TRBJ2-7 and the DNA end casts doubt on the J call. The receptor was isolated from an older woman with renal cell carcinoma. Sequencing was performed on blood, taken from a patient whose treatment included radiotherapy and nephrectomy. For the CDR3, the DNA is TGCAGCGTCTTGGCCGGGACAAACTACGAGCAGTACTTC. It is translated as CSVLAGTNYEQYF.